This T cell receptor (beta chain) emerged from a study of blood T cells in healthy people across ages. Next came a second PCR, run for about 6 to 11 cycles, which used a sample-barcoded 5' primer along with a J-beta primer mix. In TCRdb, the 5' RACE reads were re-called with MiXCR into one record per CDR3 protein. Of 1.5 million to 2 million distinct CDR3 sequences in the sample, just under 50% are singletons; the top ten hold approximately 2.1%. The donors, aged about 6 to 100, were healthy Caucasians from Russia. Extraction yielded at least 6 micrograms of total RNA per sample. On this clonotype: Its cognate antigen is unknown.

Regarding the study as a whole: When set beside aged donors, long-lived donors presented more naive CD4+ cells and higher diversity. Estimates based on one million T cells were treated as lower bounds.

This TCR was sampled from a woman between 40 and 50 years old in good health. The sample comprised blood.

The CDR3 is CASSLTGDLQETQYF. CDR3 bases: TGTGCCAGCAGTTTGACAGGGGATCTACAAGAGACCCAGTACTTC. The chain has TRBV28 and TRBJ2-5, with TRBD1 identical over 8 bases. V trimming: 3 bases; J trimming: 2 bases; junction bases outside the gene matches: 5. Germline CDR1 and CDR2: MDHEN and SYDVKM. This CDR3 contains 15 residues. Drawing the rest from reference TRBV28 and TRBJ2-5, the complete variable domain is DVKVTQSSRYLVKRTGEKVFLECVQDMDHENMFWYRQDPGLGLRLIYFSYDVKMKEKGDIPEGYSVSREKKERFSLILESASTNQTSMYLCASSLTGDLQETQYFGPGTRLLVL.